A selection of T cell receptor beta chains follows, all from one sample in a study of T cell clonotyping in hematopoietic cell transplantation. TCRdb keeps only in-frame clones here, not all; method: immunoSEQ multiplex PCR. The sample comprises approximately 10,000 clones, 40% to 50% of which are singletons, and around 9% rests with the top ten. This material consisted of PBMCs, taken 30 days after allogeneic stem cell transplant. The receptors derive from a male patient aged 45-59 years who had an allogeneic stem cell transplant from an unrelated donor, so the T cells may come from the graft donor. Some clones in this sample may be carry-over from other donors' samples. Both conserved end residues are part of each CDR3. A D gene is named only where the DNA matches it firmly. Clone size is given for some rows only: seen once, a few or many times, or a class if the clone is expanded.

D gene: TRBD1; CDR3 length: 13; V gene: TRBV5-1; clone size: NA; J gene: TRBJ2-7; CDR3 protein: CASSRQGNYEQYF; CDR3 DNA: TGCGCCAGCAGCCGACAGGGTAACTACGAGCAGTACTTC
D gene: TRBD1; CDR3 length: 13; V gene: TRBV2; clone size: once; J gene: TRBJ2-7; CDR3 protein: CAGGQGGPYEQYF; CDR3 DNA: TGTGCCGGGGGACAGGGCGGACCCTACGAGCAGTACTTC
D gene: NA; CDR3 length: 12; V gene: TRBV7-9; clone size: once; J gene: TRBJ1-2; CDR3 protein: CASSSTIEGYTF; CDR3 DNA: TGTGCCAGCAGTTCCACCATTGAGGGCTACACCTTC
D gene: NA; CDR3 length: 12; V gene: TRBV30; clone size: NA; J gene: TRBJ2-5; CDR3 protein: CAWSLGTETQYF; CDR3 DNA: TGTGCCTGGAGTCTAGGTACAGAGACCCAGTACTTC
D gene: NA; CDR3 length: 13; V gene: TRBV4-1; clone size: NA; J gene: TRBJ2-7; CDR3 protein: CASSLGGQYEQYF; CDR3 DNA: TGCGCCAGCAGCCTCGGGGGACAGTACGAGCAGTACTTC
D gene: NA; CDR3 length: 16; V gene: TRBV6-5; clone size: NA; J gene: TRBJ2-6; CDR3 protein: CASSYLPNSGANVLTF; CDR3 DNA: TGTGCCAGCAGTTACCTCCCAAACTCTGGGGCCAACGTCCTGACTTTC
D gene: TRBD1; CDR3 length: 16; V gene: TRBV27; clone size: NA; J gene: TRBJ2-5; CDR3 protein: CASSTTGTGVGGTQYF; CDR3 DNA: TGTGCCAGCAGTACCACCGGGACAGGGGTTGGGGGGACCCAGTACTTC
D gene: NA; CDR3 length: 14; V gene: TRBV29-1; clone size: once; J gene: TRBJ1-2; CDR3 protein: CSVEDHSLGRGYTF; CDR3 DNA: TGCAGCGTTGAAGATCATTCGTTGGGTCGGGGCTACACCTTC
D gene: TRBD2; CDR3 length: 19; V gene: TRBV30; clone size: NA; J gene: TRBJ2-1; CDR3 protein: CAWLASGGAGGPRHNEQFF; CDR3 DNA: TGTGCCTGGCTAGCCTCCGGGGGGGCGGGAGGGCCGCGACACAATGAGCAGTTCTTC
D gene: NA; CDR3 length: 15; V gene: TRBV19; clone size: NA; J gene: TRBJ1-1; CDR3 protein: CASSFHGDGNTEAFF; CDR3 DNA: TGTGCCAGTAGTTTTCACGGGGACGGGAACACTGAAGCTTTCTTT
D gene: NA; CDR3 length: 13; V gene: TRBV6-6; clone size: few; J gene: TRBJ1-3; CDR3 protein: CASSYSSGNTIYF; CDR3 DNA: TGTGCCAGCAGTTATAGCTCTGGAAACACCATATATTTT
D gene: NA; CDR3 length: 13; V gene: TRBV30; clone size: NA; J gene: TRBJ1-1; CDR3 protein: CAWRAGGGTEAFF; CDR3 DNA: TGTGCCTGGAGGGCGGGGGGAGGCACTGAAGCTTTCTTT
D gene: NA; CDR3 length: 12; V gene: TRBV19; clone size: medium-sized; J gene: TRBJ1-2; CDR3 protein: CASLYAPDGYTF; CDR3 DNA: TGTGCCAGCCTTTATGCCCCCGATGGCTACACCTTC
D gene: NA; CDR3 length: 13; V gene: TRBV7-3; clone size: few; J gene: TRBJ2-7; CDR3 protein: CASSLAAGGEQYF; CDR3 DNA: TGTGCCAGCAGCTTGGCAGCCGGGGGCGAGCAGTACTTC
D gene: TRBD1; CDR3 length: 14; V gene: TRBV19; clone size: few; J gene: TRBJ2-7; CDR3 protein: CASSFQTGNYEQYF; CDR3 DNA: TGTGCCAGTAGTTTCCAGACAGGGAACTACGAGCAGTACTTC
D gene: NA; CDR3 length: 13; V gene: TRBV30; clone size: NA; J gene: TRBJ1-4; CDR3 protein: CAWSEGTNEKLFF; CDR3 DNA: TGTGCCTGGAGCGAAGGGACTAATGAAAAACTGTTTTTT
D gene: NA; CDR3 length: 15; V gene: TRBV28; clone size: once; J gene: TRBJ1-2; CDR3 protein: CASSPPQRVNYGYTF; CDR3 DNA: TGTGCCAGCAGTCCCCCGCAGAGGGTCAACTATGGCTACACCTTC
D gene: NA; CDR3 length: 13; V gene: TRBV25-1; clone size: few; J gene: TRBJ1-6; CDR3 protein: CASRRAPNSPLHF; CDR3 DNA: TGTGCCAGCAGACGGGCCCCGAATTCACCCCTCCACTTT
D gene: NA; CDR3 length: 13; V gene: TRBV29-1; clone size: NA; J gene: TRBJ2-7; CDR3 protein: CSVARLLGYEQYF; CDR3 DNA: TGCAGCGTTGCCCGGCTGTTGGGCTACGAGCAGTACTTC
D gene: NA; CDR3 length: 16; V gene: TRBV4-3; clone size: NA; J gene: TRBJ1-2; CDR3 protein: CASSQDMGPANYGYTF; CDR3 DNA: TGCGCCAGCAGCCAAGATATGGGACCGGCTAACTATGGCTACACCTTC
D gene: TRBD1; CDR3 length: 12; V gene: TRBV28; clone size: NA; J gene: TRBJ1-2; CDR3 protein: CASTPQGAGYTF; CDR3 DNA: TGTGCCAGCACCCCACAGGGGGCTGGCTACACCTTC
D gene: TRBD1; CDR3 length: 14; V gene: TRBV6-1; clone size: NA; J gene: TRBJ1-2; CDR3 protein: CASSEGEGAYGYTF; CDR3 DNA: TGTGCCAGCAGTGAAGGCGAGGGGGCGTATGGCTACACCTTC
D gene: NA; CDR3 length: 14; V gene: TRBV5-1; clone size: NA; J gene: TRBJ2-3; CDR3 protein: CASRRDLATDTQYF; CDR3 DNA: TGCGCCAGCCGCCGGGACCTCGCTACAGATACGCAGTATTTT
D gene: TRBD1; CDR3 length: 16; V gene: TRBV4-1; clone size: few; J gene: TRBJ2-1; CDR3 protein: CASSQDIRDSYNEQFF; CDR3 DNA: TGCGCCAGCAGCCAAGATATCCGGGACAGCTACAATGAGCAGTTCTTC
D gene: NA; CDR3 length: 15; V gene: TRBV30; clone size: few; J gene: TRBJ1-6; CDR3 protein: CAWNGIEGGWSPLHF; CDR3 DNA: TGTGCCTGGAACGGAATTGAGGGCGGATGGTCACCCCTCCACTTT
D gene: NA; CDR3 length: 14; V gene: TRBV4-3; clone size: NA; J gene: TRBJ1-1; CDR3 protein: CASSHRDENTEAFF; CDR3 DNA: TGCGCCAGCAGCCACCGGGACGAGAACACTGAAGCTTTCTTT
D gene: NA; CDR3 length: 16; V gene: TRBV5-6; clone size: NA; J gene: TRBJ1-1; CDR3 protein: CASSLRGGGSRTEAFF; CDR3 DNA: TGTGCCAGCAGCTTGAGGGGAGGAGGCAGTAGGACTGAAGCTTTCTTT
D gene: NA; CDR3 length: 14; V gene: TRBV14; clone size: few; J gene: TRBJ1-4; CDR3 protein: CASSQLAGNEKLFF; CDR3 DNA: TGTGCCAGCAGCCAACTGGCCGGGAACGAAAAACTGTTTTTT
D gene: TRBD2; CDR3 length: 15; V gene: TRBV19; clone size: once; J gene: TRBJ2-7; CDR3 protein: CASSIDGGRRYEQYF; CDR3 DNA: TGTGCCAGTAGTATAGACGGCGGGAGACGCTACGAGCAGTACTTC
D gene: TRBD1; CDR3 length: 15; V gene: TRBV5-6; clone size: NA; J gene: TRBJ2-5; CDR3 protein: CASSPDRVGLKTQYF; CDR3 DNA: TGTGCCAGCAGCCCGGACAGGGTAGGATTGAAGACCCAGTACTTC
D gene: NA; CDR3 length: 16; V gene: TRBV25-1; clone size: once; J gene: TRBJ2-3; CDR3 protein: CASSEYEAGGSDTQYF; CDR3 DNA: TGTGCCAGCAGTGAATATGAGGCAGGAGGCTCCGATACGCAGTATTTT
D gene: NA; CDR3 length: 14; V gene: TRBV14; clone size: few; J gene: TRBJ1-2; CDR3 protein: CASSQVGGNYGYTF; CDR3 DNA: TGTGCCAGCAGCCAAGTGGGGGGTAACTATGGCTACACCTTC
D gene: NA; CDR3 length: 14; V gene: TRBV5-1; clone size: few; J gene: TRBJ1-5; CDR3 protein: CASSLGTPNQPQHF; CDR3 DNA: TGCGCCAGCAGCTTAGGGACACCTAATCAGCCCCAGCATTTT
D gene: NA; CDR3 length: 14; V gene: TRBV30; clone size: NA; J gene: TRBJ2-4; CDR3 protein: CAWSGLRGRDIQYF; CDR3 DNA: TGTGCCTGGAGTGGCCTCAGGGGAAGAGACATTCAGTACTTC
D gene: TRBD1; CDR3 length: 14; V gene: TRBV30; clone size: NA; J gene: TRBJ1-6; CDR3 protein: CAWSAGQDNSPLHF; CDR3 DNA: TGTGCCTGGAGTGCCGGACAGGACAATTCACCCCTCCACTTT
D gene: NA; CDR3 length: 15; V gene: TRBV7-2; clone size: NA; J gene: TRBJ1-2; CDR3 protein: CASSQGRRGPYGYTF; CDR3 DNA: TGTGCCAGCAGCCAAGGACGGCGGGGGCCCTATGGCTACACCTTC
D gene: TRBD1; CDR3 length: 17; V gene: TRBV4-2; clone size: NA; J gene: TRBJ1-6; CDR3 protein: CASSQSFSGQGVSPLHF; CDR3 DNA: TGTGCCAGCAGCCAATCTTTTAGCGGACAGGGCGTCTCACCCCTCCACTTT
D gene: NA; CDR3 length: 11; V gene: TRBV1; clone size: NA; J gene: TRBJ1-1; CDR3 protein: CTSSAPGTAFF; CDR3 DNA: TGCACCAGCAGCGCGCCGGGGACGGCTTTCTTT
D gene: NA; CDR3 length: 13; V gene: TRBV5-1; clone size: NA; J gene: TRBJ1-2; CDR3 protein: CASSLLGLDGYTF; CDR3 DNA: TGCGCCAGCAGCTTGCTAGGGCTCGATGGCTACACCTTC
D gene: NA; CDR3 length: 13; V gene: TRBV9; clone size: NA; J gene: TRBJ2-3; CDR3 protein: CASSVGRSDTQYF; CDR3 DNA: TGTGCCAGCAGCGTAGGAAGGAGTGATACGCAGTATTTT
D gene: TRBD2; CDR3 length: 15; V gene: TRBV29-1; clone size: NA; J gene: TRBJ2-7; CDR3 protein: CSATNIAGHPYEQYF; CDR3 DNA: TGCAGCGCGACTAACATAGCGGGACACCCCTACGAGCAGTACTTC
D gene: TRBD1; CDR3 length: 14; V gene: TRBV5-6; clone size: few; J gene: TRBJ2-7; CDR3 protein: CASSLQGEPYEQYF; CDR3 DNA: TGTGCCAGCAGCTTACAGGGGGAACCCTACGAGCAGTACTTC
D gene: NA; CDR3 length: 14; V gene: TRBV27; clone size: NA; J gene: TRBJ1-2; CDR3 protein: CASSFGGGMAGYTF; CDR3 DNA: TGTGCCAGCAGTTTTGGCGGGGGAATGGCTGGCTACACCTTC